A single sample is the source of the 31 T cell receptor beta chains below, sequenced in a study of T cell responses to AZD1222 COVID-19 vaccine. Profiling relied on immunoSEQ multiplex PCR, and the TCRdb table lists in-frame clones only, not all of them. The sample lists about 120,000 clones; more than 80% were seen once. Specimen: peripheral blood, collected 28 days after the second dose of the MenACWY control vaccine. Receptor source: an adult who received the MenACWY meningococcal vaccine as a control.

The chain uses TRBV24-1 and TRBJ2-5; D could derive from TRBD1 or TRBD2 (6 bases each). This CDR3 is built from 13 residues. Germline-derived CDR1 and CDR2 are KGHDR and SFDVKD. V was cut by 7 bases and J by 5 bases, with 13 bases left in between. The CDR3 DNA is TGTGCCACCAGCAAGGGGGGTAGGGAGACCCAGTACTTC. It specifies CATSKGGRETQYF.

The chain carries TRBV7-2 and TRBJ2-4; 9 nucleotides agree with TRBD1. The V segment lost 3 bases and the J segment 4 bases; nucleotides outside the gene matches: 7. CDR3 size: 16 residues. Looked up from germline, CDR1 is SGHTA and CDR2 is FQGNSA. The CDR3 reads CASSFNAGTGKNIQYF. DNA for the CDR3: TGTGCCAGCAGCTTCAACGCCGGGACAGGGAAAAACATTCAGTACTTC.

The chain is built from TRBV19 and TRBJ2-7, with 7 bases lining up with TRBD2. CDR3 length equals 16 residues. Germline CDR1 reads LNHDA; CDR2 reads SQIVND (reference sequence). Germline trimming cut 5 bases from V and 0 bases from J; bases unmatched to any gene: 10. The CDR3 loop is CASSPGGSGFSYEQYF. In nucleotides, the CDR3 is TGTGCCAGTAGTCCAGGTGGTAGCGGGTTCTCCTACGAGCAGTACTTC. Together with reference TRBV19 and TRBJ2-7, the CDR3 gives the full variable domain: DGGITQSPKYLFRKEGQNVTLSCEQNLNHDAMYWYRQDPGQGLRLIYYSQIVNDFQKGDIAEGYSVSREKKESFPLTVTSAQKNPTAFYLCASSPGGSGFSYEQYFGPGTRLTVT.

This clone has just one count. The gene calls are TRBV19 and TRBJ1-5; a weak D match, TRBD1 (6 bases). Germline V lookup: CDR1 LNHDA, CDR2 SQIVND (reference sequence). V was clipped by 5 bases and J by 2 bases, with 19 bases between them. This CDR3 comprises 17 residues. The CDR3 coding sequence is TGTGCCAGTAGTCCAAACAGGGATAGTACTCGCAATCAGCCCCAGCATTTT. It codes for CASSPNRDSTRNQPQHF.

The genes are TRBV9 and TRBJ1-1; D possibly corresponds to TRBD1 (6 bases). Germline V gene sequence: CDR1 SGDLS, CDR2 YYNGEE. The CDR3 totals 15 residues. Deletions cut 0 bases from V and 4 bases from J, with 13 bases between. CDR3: CASSVDNREGTEAFF. CDR3 nucleotide sequence: TGTGCCAGCAGCGTAGACAACAGGGAAGGCACTGAAGCTTTCTTT.

The chain carries TRBV3-1 (or the pseudogene TRBV3-2) and TRBJ2-3, with D unresolved. CDR1 and CDR2 (germline): LGHDT, YNNKEL (reference sequence). The V end was cut by 1 base, the J end by 4 bases, with 6 bases between. This CDR3 region has 13 residues. CDR3 nucleotides: TGTGCCAGCAGCCAAGGCGCCGCAGATACGCAGTATTTT. Translating it yields CASSQGAADTQYF.

The chain uses TRBV7-2 and TRBJ2-5; 8 bases line up with TRBD2. The CDR3 runs to 18 residues. After removal of 1 base from V and 3 bases from J, the junction contained 13 bases not matched to a gene. Germline assignment: CDR1 SGHTA and CDR2 FQGNSA. The CDR3 spells CASSLGQRGLQYEETQYF. The DNA of the CDR3 is TGTGCCAGCAGCTTAGGTCAGCGGGGGCTCCAGTACGAAGAGACCCAGTACTTC.

The CDR3, as DNA: TGCAGCGTCGAGGGACAGGGGGTAGGTGGCTACACCTTC. It specifies CSVEGQGVGGYTF. V and J are TRBV29-1 and TRBJ1-2, with 11 bases fitting TRBD1. CDR1 and CDR2 from the germline V gene are SQVTM and ANQGSEA. The CDR3 loop spans 13 amino acids. The V gene end was trimmed by 6 bases and the J gene end by 7 bases; junction bases not matched to a gene: 7. The entire variable domain, with the rest obtained from reference TRBV29-1 and TRBJ1-2, is as follows: SAVISQKPSRDICQRGTSLTIQCQVDSQVTMMFWYRQQPGQSLTLIATANQGSEATYESGFVIDKFPISRPNLTFSTLTVSNMSPEDSSIYLCSVEGQGVGGYTFGSGTRLTVV.

The chain recombines TRBV9 with TRBJ2-7; D possibly matches TRBD1 or TRBD2 (5 bases each). Between the trimmed V and J ends, which lost 4 bases and 1 base, there was a span of 12 bases. The CDR3 contains 14 residues. Germline V gene lookup returns CDR1 SGDLS and CDR2 YYNGEE. CDR3 sequence (DNA): TGTGCCAGCAGCATACGGGACGGATCCTACGAGCAGTACTTC. Translation: CASSIRDGSYEQYF.

This sequence joins TRBV2 and TRBJ2-1; TRBD2 matches at 9 bases. Germline lookup yields CDR1 SNHLY and CDR2 FYNNEI. There are 15 residues in the CDR3. V dropped 4 bases and J dropped 8; count of bases not matched to a gene: 9. CDR3 DNA sequence: TGTGCCAGCAGTGGGACTAGCGTTATTGTCGATGAGCAGTTCTTC. Amino acid sequence: CASSGTSVIVDEQFF. The entire variable domain, with the rest obtained from reference TRBV2 and TRBJ2-1, is as follows: EPEVTQTPSHQVTQMGQEVILRCVPISNHLYFYWYRQILGQKVEFLVSFYNNEISEKSEIFDDQFSVERPDGSNFTLKIRSTKLEDSAMYFCASSGTSVIVDEQFFGPGTRLTVL.

The CDR3 spells CASSLEVVSNEQFF. For the CDR3, the DNA is TGTGCCAGCAGCTTGGAAGTAGTTAGCAATGAGCAGTTCTTC. The rearrangement links TRBV5-6 to TRBJ2-1; no clear D. Germline CDR1 is SGHDT and CDR2 is YYEEEE. Trimming pared 0 bases from V and 6 bases from J, leaving 10 bases between. CDR3 size: 14 residues.

The rearrangement uses TRBV2 and TRBJ1-5; 8 bases match TRBD1. The CDR3 length is 16 residues. V lost 6 bases to trimming and J lost 2 bases; unmatched junction nucleotides: 9. The germline V gene has CDR1 SNHLY and CDR2 FYNNEI. The DNA of the CDR3 is TGTGCCAGCAGCGAACAACTGGGACAGGGCAATCAGCCCCAGCATTTT. Translated, it gives CASSEQLGQGNQPQHF.

This clone has just one count. The rearrangement joins TRBV11-2 to TRBJ2-1, with D hard to call. Germline V gene sequence: CDR1 SGHAT, CDR2 FQNNGV. The CDR3 spans 14 residues. V dropped 2 bases and J dropped 6 bases, with 11 bases sitting between them. In DNA, the CDR3 is TGTGCCAGCAGCTTAAGATCTGGTCGCAATGAGCAGTTCTTC. Its translation is CASSLRSGRNEQFF.

This clone is a singleton in its sample. This chain links TRBV4-3 with TRBJ2-3, with D perhaps matching TRBD2 (5 bases). The CDR3 covers 13 residues. Germline V lookup: CDR1 LGHNA, CDR2 YSLEER. The germline V and J ends were trimmed by 11 bases and 1 base, with 13 bases remaining between them. The CDR3 nucleotides read TGCGCCTTACGGACTTTAGGCACAGATACGCAGTATTTT. It is translated as CALRTLGTDTQYF.

The chain links TRBV7-6 to TRBJ1-1; possible D gene TRBD1, 5 bases. The CDR3 consists of 13 residues. In germline, CDR1 is SGHVS, CDR2 FNYEAQ. The V end lost 4 bases, the J end lost 1 base, and 7 bases lay between the germline ends. In nucleotides, the CDR3 is TGTGCCAGCAGCTCACAGGAGAACACTGAAGCTTTCTTT. This sequence encodes CASSSQENTEAFF.

This chain uses TRBV2 with TRBJ2-1; 9 bases match TRBD1. Germline V gene sequence: CDR1 SNHLY, CDR2 FYNNEI. The CDR3 has 16 amino acids. Trimming took 3 bases from V and 7 from J; bases not matched to a gene: 10. The CDR3 DNA reads TGTGCCAGCAGTGAGATCCCACAGGGGGCAAGAAATGAGCAGTTCTTC. Translating gives CASSEIPQGARNEQFF.

The CDR3 sequence is CASSFCWTGRRLYEQYV. DNA of the CDR3: TGTGCCAGCAGTTTCTGTTGGACAGGGAGAAGACTCTACGAGCAGTACGTC. The chain joins TRBV28 to TRBJ2-7, with TRBD1 matching over 8 bases. This CDR3 is built from 17 residues. CDR1 is MDHEN and CDR2 is SYDVKM in the germline V gene. With 3 bases clipped from V and 3 bases from J, the junction kept 13 bases outside the gene matches.

The V gene is TRBV11-2, the J gene TRBJ2-5; 11 bases align to TRBD1. There are 15 residues in the CDR3. V was pared by 5 bases and J by 5 bases, with 7 bases of the junction left unmatched. From germline, CDR1 is SGHAT and CDR2 FQNNGV. The CDR3 coding sequence is TGTGCCAGCAGCCCGAGGGACAGGGGGTACGAGACCCAGTACTTC. Translation gives CASSPRDRGYETQYF. The whole variable domain, remainder taken from reference TRBV11-2 and TRBJ2-5, is EAGVAQSPRYKIIEKRQSVAFWCNPISGHATLYWYQQILGQGPKLLIQFQNNGVVDDSQLPKDRFSAERLKGVDSTLKIQPAKLEDSAVYLCASSPRDRGYETQYFGPGTRLLVL.

This chain links TRBV28 with TRBJ2-7; 14 bases are a match to TRBD2. The CDR3 is made up of 16 amino acids. J lost 7 bases, V lost 6 bases, and 11 bases had no gene match. Per germline, CDR1 MDHEN and CDR2 SYDVKM. The CDR3 sequence: CASSWTSGRLAGEQYF. DNA for the CDR3: TGTGCCAGCAGCTGGACTAGCGGGAGGCTCGCGGGTGAGCAGTACTTC.

This rearrangement joins TRBV2 to TRBJ1-5; 7 bases fit TRBD1. With 6 bases clipped from V and 0 bases from J, the junction kept 5 bases outside the gene matches. This CDR3 spans 15 amino acids. CDR1 and CDR2 from the germline V gene are SNHLY and FYNNEI. CDR3 residues: CASRQQGTSNQPQHF. CDR3 nucleotide sequence: TGTGCCAGCAGGCAACAGGGGACTAGCAATCAGCCCCAGCATTTT.

This chain connects TRBV6-5 to TRBJ2-1; a possible D gene is TRBD1 (5 bases). Germline V gene sequence: CDR1 MNHEY, CDR2 SVGAGI. Trimming pared 2 bases from V and 5 bases from J, leaving 10 bases between. The CDR3 extends over 14 amino acids. CDR3 nucleotides: TGTGCCAGCAGTTACGGACAAGATAACAATGAGCAGTTCTTC. Its protein is CASSYGQDNNEQFF.

The count of this clone is one. The V and J genes are TRBV3-1 (or the pseudogene TRBV3-2) and TRBJ1-1; D not resolved. With 5 bases removed from V and 0 bases from J, the gap between germline ends came to 7 bases. Germline V CDR1 and CDR2: LGHDT, YNNKEL (reference sequence). This CDR3 comprises 13 residues. Written as DNA, the CDR3 is TGTGCCAGCAGCGCCTCAATGAACACTGAAGCTTTCTTT. Protein product: CASSASMNTEAFF.

V and J are TRBV5-1 and TRBJ2-7; D gene ambiguous. Trimming removed 0 bases from V and 3 bases from J, with 10 bases in between. This CDR3 has 14 residues. The V gene's germline CDR1 is SGHRS and CDR2 YFSETQ. The CDR3 nucleotides read TGCGCCAGCAGCTTGGGGACGGTTGTCTACGAGCAGTACTTC. It specifies CASSLGTVVYEQYF. Based on the CDR3 plus reference TRBV5-1 and TRBJ2-7, the full variable domain is KAGVTQTPRYLIKTRGQQVTLSCSPISGHRSVSWYQQTPGQGLQFLFEYFSETQRNKGNFPGRFSGRQFSNSRSEMNVSTLELGDSALYLCASSLGTVVYEQYFGPGTRLTVT.

The genes are TRBV5-1 and TRBJ2-2, with TRBD1 identical over 8 bases. CDR3 length: 17 amino acids. Trimming removed 4 bases from V and 4 bases from J; junction bases left unmatched: 12. Per germline, CDR1 SGHRS and CDR2 YFSETQ. Here the CDR3 reads CASSQPPGGRGTGELFF. CDR3 sequence (DNA): TGCGCCAGCAGCCAACCCCCAGGGGGCCGGGGCACCGGGGAGCTGTTTTTT. Supplemented by reference TRBV5-1 and TRBJ2-2, the full variable domain reads KAGVTQTPRYLIKTRGQQVTLSCSPISGHRSVSWYQQTPGQGLQFLFEYFSETQRNKGNFPGRFSGRQFSNSRSEMNVSTLELGDSALYLCASSQPPGGRGTGELFFGEGSRLTVL.

The chain has TRBV7-6 and TRBJ2-2; D unclear. The V gene's germline CDR1 is SGHVS and CDR2 FNYEAQ. The CDR3 is 14 amino acids. V lost 5 bases to trimming and J lost 0 bases, with 7 bases between them. CDR3 coding DNA: TGTGCCAGCAGCCTTTCTACGAACACCGGGGAGCTGTTTTTT. It translates to CASSLSTNTGELFF.

The chain carries TRBV13 and TRBJ2-5; D unresolved. CDR3 length: 14 residues. V dropped 2 bases and J dropped 1 base, with 8 bases sitting between them. CDR1 and CDR2 from the germline V gene are PRHDT and FYEKMQ (reference sequence). DNA of the CDR3: TGTGCCAGCAGCTTACGACACTTCCAAGAGACCCAGTACTTC. Protein sequence: CASSLRHFQETQYF.

V gene TRBV6-5 combines with J gene TRBJ2-3; D possibly corresponds to TRBD2 (5 bases). The CDR3 has 11 residues. The germline gives CDR1 MNHEY, CDR2 SVGAGI. V lost 7 bases, J lost 6 bases, and 8 bases lay in between. The CDR3 coding sequence is TGTGCCAGCAAATTAGCGGATACGCAGTATTTT. Protein: CASKLADTQYF.

This chain's CDR3 is CASSLAGRSWYF. CDR3 coding DNA: TGTGCCAGCAGCTTAGCAGGCCGGTCCTGGTACTTC. The chain recombines TRBV7-2 with TRBJ2-4, with no clear D. The germline gives CDR1 SGHTA, CDR2 FQGNSA. CDR3 length equals 12 residues. The V end was cut by 0 bases, the J end by 15 bases, with 12 bases between.

The genes are TRBV11-2 and TRBJ2-2, with 8 bases identical to TRBD1. CDR1 SGHAT and CDR2 FQNNGV come from the germline V gene. The J segment lost 5 bases and the V segment lost 1 base, leaving 6 bases of the junction unmatched. CDR3 length: 16 amino acids. The CDR3 here is CASSLAGGGWTGELFF. CDR3 DNA sequence: TGTGCCAGCAGCTTAGCAGGGGGCGGCTGGACCGGGGAGCTGTTTTTT.

In regard to this clone: Distinct nucleotide sequences in the sample also encode this CDR3. The CDR3 nucleotides read TGTGCCAGCAGCCAAGGGGAACTAGCCAAAAACATTCAGTACTTC. It yields the protein CASSQGELAKNIQYF. V and J are TRBV14 and TRBJ2-4; D gene unclear. V lost 1 base and J 0 bases, leaving 7 bases between the germline ends. CDR1 is SGHDN, CDR2 FVKESK, per germline. This CDR3 spans 15 amino acids.

This clone was seen a single time. The gene calls are TRBV7-2 and TRBJ1-2; D gene ambiguous. Trimming cost V 4 bases and J 0 bases, with 6 bases left between them. The V gene's germline CDR1 is SGHTA and CDR2 FQGNSA. The CDR3 length is 13 residues. The CDR3 bases are TGTGCCAGCAGCTCAACACCTAACTATGGCTACACCTTC. Amino acids: CASSSTPNYGYTF.